This is a list of T cell receptor beta chains from one sample in a study of cytomegalovirus exposure and HLA in healthy donors. Profiling relied on immunoSEQ multiplex PCR, and the TCRdb table lists in-frame clones only, not all of them. Here the sample spans over 150,000 clones, roughly nine tenths being singletons. The sample was PBMCs. These receptors were obtained from a woman aged 18-30 years in good health and CMV-seropositive. Each CDR3 is given with its conserved first and last residue. A D gene is named only where the DNA matches it firmly. Size is stated for part of the rows, as once, few or many counts, or as a class when the clone is expanded.

j_call clone_size v_call d_call cdr3_aa cdr3_nt
TRBJ1-5 . TRBV19 . CASSSLMAASWAQHF TGTGCCAGTTCTTCTTTGATGGCGGCTTCGTGGGCCCAGCATTTT
TRBJ1-2 . TRBV19 . CASSIGGQNYGYTF TGTGCCAGTAGTATTGGTGGCCAGAACTATGGCTACACCTTC
TRBJ2-7 . TRBV30 . CAWKWGGAPYEQYF TGTGCCTGGAAGTGGGGCGGGGCTCCCTACGAGCAGTACTTC
TRBJ2-3 . TRBV18 TRBD2 CASSTLSGGSTDTQYF TGTGCCAGCTCAACACTTAGCGGGGGAAGCACAGATACGCAGTATTTT
TRBJ2-7 . TRBV11-2 TRBD2 CASSLDGTSGRGYEQYF TGTGCCAGCAGCTTAGATGGGACTAGCGGGAGGGGGTACGAGCAGTACTTC
TRBJ2-3 many TRBV28 . CASSLFGRTDTQYF TGTGCCAGCAGTTTATTCGGGAGAACAGATACGCAGTATTTT
TRBJ1-2 . TRBV10-3 . CAISGVGGYGYTF TGTGCCATCAGTGGTGTAGGGGGCTATGGCTACACCTTC
TRBJ2-7 . TRBV7-9 . CASTGIPTYEQYF TGTGCCAGCACGGGGATTCCTACCTACGAGCAGTACTTC
TRBJ2-5 . TRBV28 TRBD1 CASRQTGVETQYF TGTGCCAGCAGACAGACAGGGGTTGAGACCCAGTACTTC
TRBJ1-5 . TRBV4-1 TRBD1 CASSQEQGWPQHF TGCGCCAGCAGCCAAGAACAGGGGTGGCCCCAGCATTTT
TRBJ2-7 . TRBV10-3 . CAISESATATYEQYF TGTGCCATCAGTGAGTCAGCGACAGCGACCTACGAGCAGTACTTC
TRBJ1-3 . TRBV28 . CASREQGFPGNTIYF TGTGCCAGCAGGGAACAGGGTTTTCCTGGAAACACCATATATTTT
TRBJ1-4 . TRBV5-6 . CASSLDSSHEKLFF TGTGCCAGCAGCTTAGACAGCTCCCATGAAAAACTGTTTTTT
TRBJ2-3 . TRBV6-1 . CASSEEQVFSDTQYF TGTGCCAGCAGTGAGGAACAGGTCTTTTCGGATACGCAGTATTTT
TRBJ1-2 . TRBV4-1 . CASSPRGPTGSGYTF TGCGCCAGCAGCCCGAGGGGACCTACAGGGTCCGGCTACACCTTC
TRBJ2-1 . TRBV7-8 TRBD2 CASSASGTSWEQFF TGTGCCAGCAGCGCCTCCGGGACTAGCTGGGAGCAGTTCTTC
TRBJ1-2 . TRBV7-2 . CASSHSRGYTF TGTGCCAGCAGCCACTCCAGGGGCTACACCTTC
TRBJ2-7 . TRBV5-1 . CASSNRGYEQYF TGCGCCAGCAGTAACCGGGGCTACGAGCAGTACTTC
TRBJ2-1 . TRBV9 . CASSVGQYNEQFF TGTGCCAGCAGCGTTGGACAATACAATGAGCAGTTCTTC
TRBJ2-7 . TRBV7-6 . CASSLGAGAYEQYF TGTGCCAGCAGCTTAGGTGCAGGGGCCTACGAGCAGTACTTC
TRBJ2-6 . TRBV27 TRBD2 CASSRTSGRSGANVLTF TGTGCCAGCAGTCGGACTAGCGGGCGCTCTGGGGCCAACGTCCTGACTTTC
TRBJ2-1 . TRBV29-1 TRBD2 CSVEGDGGTPIYEFNEQFF TGCAGCGTTGAGGGGGACGGGGGGACCCCAATCTACGAGTTCAATGAGCAGTTCTTC
TRBJ1-5 . TRBV6-1 TRBD1 CASSVVTGTGGGQPQHF TGTGCCAGCAGTGTTGTTACCGGGACAGGGGGCGGTCAGCCCCAGCATTTT
TRBJ1-1 . TRBV5-1 . CASRPQGLAEAFF TGCGCCAGCCGCCCCCAGGGGCTGGCTGAAGCTTTCTTT
TRBJ2-2 once TRBV6-5 . CASSYSSESIGELFF TGTGCCAGCAGTTACTCGAGCGAAAGCATCGGGGAGCTGTTTTTT
TRBJ2-7 . TRBV2 . CASTLRYEQYF TGTGCCAGCACCCTACGCTACGAGCAGTACTTC
TRBJ2-7 few TRBV2 . CASTVQSYEQYF TGTGCCAGCACTGTACAGTCCTACGAGCAGTACTTC
TRBJ2-5 . TRBV4-2 . CASSQDRGQQETQYF TGTGCCAGCAGCCAAGATCGCGGGCAGCAAGAGACCCAGTACTTC
TRBJ2-7 . TRBV2 . CASRRLRGTYEQYF TGTGCCAGCAGACGTTTACGGGGTACCTACGAGCAGTACTTC
TRBJ2-3 . TRBV11-3 TRBD2 CASSLGPGLAGRTDTQYF TGTGCCAGCAGCTTAGGCCCGGGACTAGCGGGGCGAACAGATACGCAGTATTTT
TRBJ2-7 . TRBV15 . CATSRDGLNSGEQYF TGTGCCACCAGCAGAGATGGACTGAATTCCGGCGAGCAGTACTTC
TRBJ2-1 once TRBV5-4 . CASSLERGKDNEQFF TGTGCCAGCAGCTTGGAACGGGGGAAAGACAATGAGCAGTTCTTC
TRBJ2-7 . TRBV28 . CASSPSVEGKAYEQYF TGTGCCAGCAGTCCTTCTGTTGAGGGCAAGGCCTACGAGCAGTACTTC
TRBJ1-5 . TRBV28 TRBD1 CASSPRTGISNQPQHF TGTGCCAGCAGTCCCCGGACAGGGATTAGCAATCAGCCCCAGCATTTT
TRBJ2-2 . TRBV9 TRBD2 CASSVSSGRAGELFF TGTGCCAGCAGCGTTTCCAGCGGGAGGGCCGGGGAGCTGTTTTTT
TRBJ1-2 . TRBV5-6 . CASSFSLLRTANYGYTF TGTGCCAGCAGCTTCAGCCTGTTAAGGACTGCTAACTATGGCTACACCTTC
TRBJ1-2 . TRBV11-2 TRBD1 CASSSTGPYGYTF TGTGCCAGCAGCTCGACAGGGCCCTATGGCTACACCTTC
TRBJ1-2 . TRBV4-1 TRBD1 CASRDRAHGYTF TGCGCCAGCAGGGACAGGGCACATGGCTACACCTTC
TRBJ1-2 . TRBV29-1 . CSVGAGEPYGYTF TGCAGCGTTGGTGCAGGGGAGCCGTATGGCTACACCTTC
TRBJ1-1 . TRBV19 TRBD1 CASSLRTGTEAFF TGTGCCAGTAGTCTCCGGACAGGGACTGAAGCTTTCTTT
TRBJ1-4 . TRBV27 TRBD1 CASSMTGGSEKLFF TGTGCCAGCAGCATGACAGGGGGGAGTGAAAAACTGTTTTTT
TRBJ2-5 . TRBV18 . CASSPYGVQETQYF TGTGCCAGCTCACCATACGGAGTCCAAGAGACCCAGTACTTC
TRBJ2-7 . TRBV7-2 . CASSLWGVTYEQYF TGTGCCAGCAGCTTATGGGGGGTCACCTACGAGCAGTACTTC
TRBJ2-3 . TRBV2 TRBD1 CASRPDRGRTDTQYF TGTGCCAGCAGGCCTGACAGGGGGCGGACAGATACGCAGTATTTT
TRBJ2-5 . TRBV18 . CASSPTRQETQYF TGTGCCAGCTCACCTACTCGGCAAGAGACCCAGTACTTC
TRBJ2-2 . TRBV10-2 . CASSELAGASPGELFF TGCGCCAGCAGTGAGTTGGCGGGGGCGAGCCCCGGGGAGCTGTTTTTT
TRBJ2-3 . TRBV18 TRBD1 CASSPRTGRQDTQYF TGTGCCAGCTCACCAAGGACAGGGCGACAAGATACGCAGTATTTT
TRBJ2-1 once TRBV6-5 . CASSAGTYNEQFF TGTGCCAGCAGTGCCGGGACTTACAATGAGCAGTTCTTC